The TCR beta chain under discussion was sequenced for a study of CD8+ T cells in alopecia areata. Whole-study results and caveats: Within the top 100, expanded CD8+ clones significantly decreased with tofacitinib, as did scalp clonality. Clonality was higher in lesional than normal scalp, especially in alopecia totalis/universalis. Sharing of TCR sequences between patients (possibly for HLA-related reasons) was less clear than in mice.

cDNA reverse transcribed from extracted RNA served as the sequencing template. The repertoire was sequenced with immunoSEQ multiplex PCR; TCRdb's copy has only in-frame clones and lacks some. This table has 200,000 to 250,000 clones, more than 60% appearing once. Treatment specified: oral pan-JAK inhibitor, 5-10 mg twice daily. Lesional scalp tissue (obtained by punch biopsy) and peripheral blood were collected from alopecia areata patients. Remarks on this clone: What it binds is not known.

The CDR3 sequence is 14 residues long. V lost 2 bases to trimming and J lost 0 bases, with 10 bases between them. Germline-derived CDR1 and CDR2 are SQVTM and ANQGSEA. This TCR derives from a human donor with alopecia areata. The sequencing used CD4+ T cells sorted from blood, collected at week 44, from a patient treated with tofacitinib. The chain carries TRBV29-1 and TRBJ1-1; D remains unclear. The CDR3 DNA reads as TGCAGCGTTGAAAAGGGCAGGATGAACACTGAAGCTTTCTTT. Amino acids: CSVEKGRMNTEAFF.